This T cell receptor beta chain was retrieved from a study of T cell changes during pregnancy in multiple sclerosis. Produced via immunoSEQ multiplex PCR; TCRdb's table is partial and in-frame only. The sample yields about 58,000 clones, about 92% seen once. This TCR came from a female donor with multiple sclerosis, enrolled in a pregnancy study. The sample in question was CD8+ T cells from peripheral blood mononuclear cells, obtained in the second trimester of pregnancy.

The DNA of the CDR3 is TGTGCCAGCAGCGTAGGGCGACAGGGGGTGGGCAATGAGCAGTTCTTC. Translated: CASSVGRQGVGNEQFF. J is TRBJ2-1 and V is TRBV9; 9 bases are a match to TRBD1. The CDR3 runs to 16 residues. J gave up 6 bases and V 0 bases, and 7 bases lay outside the gene matches. CDR1 is SGDLS and CDR2 is YYNGEE in the germline V gene.